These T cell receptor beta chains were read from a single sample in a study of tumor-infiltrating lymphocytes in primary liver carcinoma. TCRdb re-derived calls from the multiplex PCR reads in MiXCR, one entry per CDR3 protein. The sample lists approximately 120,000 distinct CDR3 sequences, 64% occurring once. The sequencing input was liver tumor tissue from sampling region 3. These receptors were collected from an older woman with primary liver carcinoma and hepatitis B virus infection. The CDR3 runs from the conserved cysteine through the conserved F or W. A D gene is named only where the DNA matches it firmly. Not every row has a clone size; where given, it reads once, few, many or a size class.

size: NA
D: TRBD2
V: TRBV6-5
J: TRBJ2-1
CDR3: CASSYSGRPRTGHNEQFF
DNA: TGTGCCAGCTCGTATAGCGGGAGGCCCAGAACGGGACACAACGAGCAGTTCTTC

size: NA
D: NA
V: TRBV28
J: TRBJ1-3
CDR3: CACRTSKSPGNTIYF
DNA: TGTGCCTGCAGGACCTCGAAGTCCCCTGGAAACACCATATATTTT

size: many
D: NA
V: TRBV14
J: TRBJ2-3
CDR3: CASSQDWGTDTQYF
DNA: TGTGCCAGCAGCCAAGATTGGGGGACAGATACGCAGTATTTT

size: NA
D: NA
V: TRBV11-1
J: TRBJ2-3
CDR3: CACTRGLHTDPQYF
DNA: TGTGCCTGCACCCGAGGTCTACACACAGATCCGCAGTATTTT

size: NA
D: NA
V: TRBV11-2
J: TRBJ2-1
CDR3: CASSYGTSLGYNEHFF
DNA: TGTGCCAGCAGCTACGGAACTAGCCTGGGATACAATGAGCACTTCTTC

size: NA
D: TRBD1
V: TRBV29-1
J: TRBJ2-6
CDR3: CSAGTGGVTGANILTF
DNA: TGTAGCGCCGGGACAGGGGGTGTTACTGGGGCCAACATCCTGACTTTC

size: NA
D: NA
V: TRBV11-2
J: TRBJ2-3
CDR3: CASNLDQGDTQYF
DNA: TGTGCCAGCAACTTAGATCAAGGAGATACGCAATATTTT

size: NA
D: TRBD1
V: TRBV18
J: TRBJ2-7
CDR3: CASSPGQASSYEQYF
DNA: TGTGCCAGCTCACCGGGACAGGCGAGCTCCTACGAGCAGTACTTC

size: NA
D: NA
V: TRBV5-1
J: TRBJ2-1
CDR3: CAGSLVLNNEQFF
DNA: TGCGCCGGCAGCCTTGTACTGAACAATGAGCAGTTCTTC

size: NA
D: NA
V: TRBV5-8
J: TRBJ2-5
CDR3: CASSLSGHKETQYF
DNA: TGTGCCAGCAGCCTGTCGGGACACAAAGAGACCCAGTACTTC

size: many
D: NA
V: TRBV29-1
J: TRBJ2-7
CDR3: CSVADTMYEQYF
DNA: TGCAGCGTCGCGGACACTATGTACGAGCAGTACTTC

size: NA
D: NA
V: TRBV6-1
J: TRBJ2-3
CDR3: CASSEVQRGTQYF
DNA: TGTGCCAGCAGTGAAGTCCAGAGAGGTACGCAGTATTTT

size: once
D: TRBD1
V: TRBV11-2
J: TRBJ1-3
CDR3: CASSSSPDREAYSGSTIYF
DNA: TGTGCCAGCAGTTCAAGCCCGGACAGGGAAGCGTACTCTGGAAGCACCATATATTTT

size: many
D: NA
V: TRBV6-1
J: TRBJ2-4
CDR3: CASSEVVNGNIQYF
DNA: TGTGCCAGCAGTGAAGTGGTGAATGGAAACATTCAGTACTTC

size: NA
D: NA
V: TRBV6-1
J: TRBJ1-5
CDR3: CAIRRRTGPQHF
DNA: TGTGCCATCAGGAGACGGACCGGGCCCCAGCATTTT

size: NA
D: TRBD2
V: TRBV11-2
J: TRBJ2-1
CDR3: CASSLTQRDYDEQFF
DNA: TGTGCGAGCAGCTTAACGCAGCGGGACTACGATGAGCAGTTCTTC

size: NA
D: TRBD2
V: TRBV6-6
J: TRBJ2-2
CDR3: CASSYSKGRSGRANTEELFF
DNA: TGTGCCAGCAGTTACTCGAAAGGTCGTAGCGGGCGAGCGAACACCGAGGAGCTGTTTTTT

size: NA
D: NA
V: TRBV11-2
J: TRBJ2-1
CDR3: CAGSLYGGPEQFF
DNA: TGTGCCGGCAGCTTGTACGGGGGGCCTGAGCAGTTCTTC

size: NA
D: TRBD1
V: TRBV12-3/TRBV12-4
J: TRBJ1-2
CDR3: CDSSIGTGLSLDGYTF
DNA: TGTGACAGCAGTATAGGGACAGGGCTATCATTGGATGGCTACACCTTC

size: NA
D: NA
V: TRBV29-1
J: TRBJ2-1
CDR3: CSAEGHMNNEQFF
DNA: TGCAGCGCTGAGGGGCACATGAACAATGAGCAGTTTTTC

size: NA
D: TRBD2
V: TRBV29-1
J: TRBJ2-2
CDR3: CRVGADGSGRDHGELVF
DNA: TGCCGCGTTGGGGCAGATGGCAGCGGGAGGGATCACGGGGAGCTGGTTTTT

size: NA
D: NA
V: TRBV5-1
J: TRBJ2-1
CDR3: CASSPGLSTYNEQFF
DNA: TGCGCCAGCAGCCCAGGACTATCGACGTACAATGAGCAGTTCTTC

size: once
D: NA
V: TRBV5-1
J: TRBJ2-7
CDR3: CAISLLGGLEQCF
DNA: TGCGCCATCAGCCTCTTGGGGGGTTTGGAGCAGTGCTTC

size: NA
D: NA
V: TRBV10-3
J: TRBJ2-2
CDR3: CAIKGAETNTWELFF
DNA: TGTGCCATCAAGGGAGCGGAAACGAACACCTGGGAGCTGTTTTTT

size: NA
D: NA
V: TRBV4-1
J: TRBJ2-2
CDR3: CASRQESFGTGELFF
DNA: TGTGCCAGCAGGCAAGAATCCTTCGGTACCGGGGAGCTGTTTTTT

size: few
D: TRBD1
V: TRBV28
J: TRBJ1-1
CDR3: CASRIATGGNTEAFF
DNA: TGTGCCAGCAGGATCGCGACAGGGGGTAACACTGAAGCTTTCTTT

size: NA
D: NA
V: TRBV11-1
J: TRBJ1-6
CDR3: CASSRFGGSPLHF
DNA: TGCGCCAGCAGCCGATTTGGGGGTTCACCCCTCCACTTT

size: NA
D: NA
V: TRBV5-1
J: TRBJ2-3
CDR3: CASTPSAFGDAQYF
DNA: TGCGCCAGCACTCCTAGCGCCTTCGGGGATGCGCAGTATTTT